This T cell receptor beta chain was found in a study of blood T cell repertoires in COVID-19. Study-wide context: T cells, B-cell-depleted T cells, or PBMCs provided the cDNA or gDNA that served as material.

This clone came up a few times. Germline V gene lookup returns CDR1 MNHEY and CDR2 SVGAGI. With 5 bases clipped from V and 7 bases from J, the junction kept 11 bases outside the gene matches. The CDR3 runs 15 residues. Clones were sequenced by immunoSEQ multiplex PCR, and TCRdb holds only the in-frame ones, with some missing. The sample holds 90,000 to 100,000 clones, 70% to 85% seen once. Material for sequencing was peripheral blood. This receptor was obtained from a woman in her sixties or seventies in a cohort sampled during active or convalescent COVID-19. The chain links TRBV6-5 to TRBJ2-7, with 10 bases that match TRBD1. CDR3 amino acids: CASSSVGTGAYEQYF. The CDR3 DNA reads TGTGCCAGCAGTAGCGTCGGGACAGGGGCTTATGAGCAGTACTTC.